The 11 T cell receptor beta chains reported below all come from one sample, sequenced in a study of blood T cells in healthy people across ages. A second roughly 6 to 11 cycle PCR used barcoded and J-beta primers. A single record per CDR3 protein comes from TCRdb applying MiXCR to the 5' RACE reads. Of approximately 820,000 distinct CDR3 sequences in the sample, under 45% were seen once. The specimen sequenced was blood. The receptors were gathered from a man aged 55 to 70 in good health.

The rearrangement links TRBV3-1 to TRBJ1-6; D call uncertain. V lost 0 bases and J lost 14, with 8 bases in between. Per the germline V gene, CDR1 is LGHDT and CDR2 is YNNKEL (reference sequence). This CDR3 has 12 residues. CDR3 bases: TGTGCCAGCAGCCAAGAAGGTCGTTCCCTCCACTTT. It specifies CASSQEGRSLHF. Variable domain in full (rest from reference TRBV3-1 and TRBJ1-6): DTAVSQTPKYLVTQMGNDKSIKCEQNLGHDTMYWYKQDSKKFLKIMFSYNNKELIINETVPNRFSPKSPDKAHLNLHINSLELGDSAVYFCASSQEGRSLHFGNGTRLTVT.

The chain is built from TRBV3-1 and TRBJ2-3; D remains ambiguous. This CDR3 comprises 14 residues. CDR1 is LGHDT, CDR2 YNNKEL, per germline (reference sequence). V gave up 3 bases and J gave up 2 bases, with 9 bases separating them. The DNA for the CDR3 is TGTGCCAGCAGCCACAGGTTTCTCACAGATACGCAGTATTTT. This encodes CASSHRFLTDTQYF.

This chain joins TRBV7-9 and TRBJ1-3; the D is unclear. The CDR3 contains 15 residues. Trimming stripped 1 base from V and 0 bases from J, with 7 bases between. Germline CDR1 and CDR2: SEHNR and FQNEAQ (reference sequence). CDR3 DNA: TGTGCCAGCAGCTTAGTGGCGACCTCTGGAAACACCATATATTTT. Protein: CASSLVATSGNTIYF.

This clonotype was seen repeatedly, ten times or more. J is TRBJ2-7 and V is TRBV7-2; D possibly corresponds to TRBD2 (6 bases). Germline lookup yields CDR1 SGHTA and CDR2 FQGNSA. This CDR3 contains 16 residues. The ends were cut back, 3 bases at V and 2 bases at J, with 17 bases in the middle. The CDR3 region has the DNA TGTGCCAGCAGCTTCCTGGCGGGATTCTACCCCTACGAGCAGTACTTC. Amino acids: CASSFLAGFYPYEQYF.

The J gene is TRBJ2-5, the V gene TRBV5-1; 7 bases line up with TRBD1. The trim removed 4 bases at V and 11 bases at J, leaving 20 bases unmatched. The CDR3 has 16 amino acids. Germline-derived CDR1 and CDR2 are SGHRS and YFSETQ. The CDR3 here is CASSTRTAEGGNEQYF. DNA for the CDR3: TGCGCCAGCAGCACCCGGACAGCGGAAGGGGGCAATGAGCAGTACTTC.

V gene TRBV7-2 combines with J gene TRBJ2-4; TRBD1 matches 8 bases. Germline CDR1 SGHTA, CDR2 FQGNSA. The trim removed 4 bases at V and 7 bases at J, leaving 9 bases unmatched. This CDR3 has 15 residues. In DNA, the CDR3 is TGTGCCAGCAGCTCGGGGACAGGAGAAGGGAACATTCAGTACTTC. This sequence encodes CASSSGTGEGNIQYF.

This clonotype was counted between two and nine times. At one end the junction does not follow the germline gene, possibly because of a read error. This sequence joins TRBV7-9 and TRBJ2-5, with 11 nucleotides matching TRBD2. There are 14 residues in the CDR3. Germline V gene lookup returns CDR1 SEHNR and CDR2 FQNEAQ (reference sequence). The CDR3 DNA follows: TGTGCCAGCAGCGTAGCGGGGGGGCAAGAGACCCAGTACTTC. Amino acids: CASSVAGGQETQYF.

The chain combines TRBV20-1 with TRBJ1-1, with D unresolved. Between the trimmed V and J ends, which lost 4 bases and 5 bases, there was a span of 17 bases. The CDR3 length is 14 residues. Germline CDR1 reads DFQATT; CDR2 reads SNEGSKA (reference sequence). The chain's CDR3 is CSATPPAVGTEAFF. The CDR3 bases are TGCAGTGCTACCCCCCCAGCGGTAGGGACTGAAGCTTTCTTT.

V and J are TRBV2 and TRBJ2-1, with 7 bases matching TRBD2. The CDR3 is 14 amino acids. V lost 7 bases and J lost 0; bases outside the gene matches: 3. The germline CDR1 and CDR2 sequences are SNHLY and FYNNEI. In nucleotides, the CDR3 is TGTGCCAGCAAGCGGGAAAGCTCCTACAATGAGCAGTTCTTC. The encoded protein is CASKRESSYNEQFF.

The rearrangement links TRBV24-1 to TRBJ2-2, with D hard to call. Deletions cut 7 bases from V and 3 bases from J, with 14 bases between. This CDR3 contains 15 residues. From germline, CDR1 is KGHDR and CDR2 SFDVKD. The CDR3 loop reads CATSMIGIDTGELFF. In DNA, the CDR3 is TGTGCCACCAGCATGATTGGAATTGACACCGGGGAGCTGTTTTTT.

The chain joins TRBV12-3 or TRBV12-4 to TRBJ1-4, with 8 bases identical to TRBD1. J lost 7 bases, V lost 6 bases, and 10 bases had no gene match. This CDR3 has 15 residues. The CDR3 region has the DNA TGTGCCAGCAGGAGGCGGTCAGGGGGCAGTGAAAAACTGTTTTTT. Encoded protein: CASRRRSGGSEKLFF.